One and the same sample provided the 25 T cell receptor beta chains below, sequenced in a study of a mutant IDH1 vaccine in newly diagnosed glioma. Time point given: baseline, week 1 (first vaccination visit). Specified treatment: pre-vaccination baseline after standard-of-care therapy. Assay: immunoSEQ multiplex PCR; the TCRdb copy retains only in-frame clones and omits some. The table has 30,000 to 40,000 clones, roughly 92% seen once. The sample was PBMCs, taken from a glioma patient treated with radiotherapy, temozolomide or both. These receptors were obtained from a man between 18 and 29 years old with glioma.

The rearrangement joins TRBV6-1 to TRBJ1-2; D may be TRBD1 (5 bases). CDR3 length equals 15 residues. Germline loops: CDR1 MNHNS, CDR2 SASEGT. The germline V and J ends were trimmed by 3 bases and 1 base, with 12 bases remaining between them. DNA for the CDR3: TGTGCCAGCAGTGATGAGGGGTTTCGTAACTATGGCTACACCTTC. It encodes CASSDEGFRNYGYTF.

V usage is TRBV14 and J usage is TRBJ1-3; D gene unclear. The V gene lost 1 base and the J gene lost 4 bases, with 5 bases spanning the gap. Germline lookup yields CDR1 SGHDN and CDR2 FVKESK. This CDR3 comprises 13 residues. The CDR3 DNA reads TGTGCCAGCAGCCAAGTAGGCGGAAACACCATATATTTT. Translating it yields CASSQVGGNTIYF.

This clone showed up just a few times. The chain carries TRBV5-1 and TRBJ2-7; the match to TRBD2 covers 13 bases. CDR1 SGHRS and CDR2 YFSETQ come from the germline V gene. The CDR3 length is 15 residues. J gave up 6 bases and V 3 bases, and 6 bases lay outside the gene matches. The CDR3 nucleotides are TGCGCCAGCAGCTGGAGGACTAGCGGGGGCCTCGAGCAGTACTTC. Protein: CASSWRTSGGLEQYF. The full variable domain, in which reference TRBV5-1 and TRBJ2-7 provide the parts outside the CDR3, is KAGVTQTPRYLIKTRGQQVTLSCSPISGHRSVSWYQQTPGQGLQFLFEYFSETQRNKGNFPGRFSGRQFSNSRSEMNVSTLELGDSALYLCASSWRTSGGLEQYFGPGTRLTVT.

The CDR3: CASSYGSRDEDTQYF. CDR3 coding DNA: TGTGCCAGCAGTTACGGGTCGCGGGACGAGGATACGCAGTATTTT. The chain links TRBV6-5 to TRBJ2-3, with TRBD2 as a possible D gene (6 bases). V lost 2 bases and J 6 bases, leaving 15 bases between the germline ends. The CDR3 consists of 15 residues. The germline V gene has CDR1 MNHEY and CDR2 SVGAGI.

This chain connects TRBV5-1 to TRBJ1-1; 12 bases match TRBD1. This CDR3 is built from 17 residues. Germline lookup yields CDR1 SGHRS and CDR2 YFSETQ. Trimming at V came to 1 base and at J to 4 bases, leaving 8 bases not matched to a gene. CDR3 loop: CASSLTGTGGASTEAFF. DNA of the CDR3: TGCGCCAGCAGCTTGACCGGGACAGGGGGCGCGAGCACTGAAGCTTTCTTT.

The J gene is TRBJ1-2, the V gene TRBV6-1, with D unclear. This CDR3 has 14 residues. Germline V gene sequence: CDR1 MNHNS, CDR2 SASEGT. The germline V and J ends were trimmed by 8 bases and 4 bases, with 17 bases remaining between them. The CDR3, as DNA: TGTGCCAGCGGGGAGTCGACATACCCCTATGGCTACACCTTC. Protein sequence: CASGESTYPYGYTF.

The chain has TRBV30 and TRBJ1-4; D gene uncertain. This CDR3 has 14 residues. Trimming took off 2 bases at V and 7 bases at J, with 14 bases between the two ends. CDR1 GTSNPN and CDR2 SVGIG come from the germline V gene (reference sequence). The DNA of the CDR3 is TGTGCCTGGAGTAAGTCCGTGGTCGGTGAAAAACTGTTTTTT. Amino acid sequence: CAWSKSVVGEKLFF.

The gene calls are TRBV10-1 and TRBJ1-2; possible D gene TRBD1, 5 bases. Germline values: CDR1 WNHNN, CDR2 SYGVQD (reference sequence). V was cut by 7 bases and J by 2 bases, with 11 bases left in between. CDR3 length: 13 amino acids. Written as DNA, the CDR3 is TGCGCCAGCACCCCGGGGGGGAACTATGGCTACACCTTC. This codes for CASTPGGNYGYTF.

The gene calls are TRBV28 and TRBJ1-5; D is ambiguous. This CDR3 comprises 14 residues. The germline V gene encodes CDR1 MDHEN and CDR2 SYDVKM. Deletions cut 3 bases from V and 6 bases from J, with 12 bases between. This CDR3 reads CASSFPVGGQPQHF. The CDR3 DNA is TGTGCCAGCAGTTTCCCGGTTGGTGGTCAGCCCCAGCATTTT.

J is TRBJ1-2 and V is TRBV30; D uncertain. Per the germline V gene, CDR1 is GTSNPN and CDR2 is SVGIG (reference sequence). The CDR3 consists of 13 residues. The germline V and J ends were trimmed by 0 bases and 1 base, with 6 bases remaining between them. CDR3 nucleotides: TGTGCCTGGAGTGTCGAGGGTAACTATGGCTACACCTTC. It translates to CAWSVEGNYGYTF.

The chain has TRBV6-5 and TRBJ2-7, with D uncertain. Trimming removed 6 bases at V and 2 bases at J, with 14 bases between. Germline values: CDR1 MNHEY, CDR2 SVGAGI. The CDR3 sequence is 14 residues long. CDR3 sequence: CASRRERSAYEQYF. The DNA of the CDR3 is TGTGCCAGCAGACGTGAAAGATCGGCCTACGAGCAGTACTTC.

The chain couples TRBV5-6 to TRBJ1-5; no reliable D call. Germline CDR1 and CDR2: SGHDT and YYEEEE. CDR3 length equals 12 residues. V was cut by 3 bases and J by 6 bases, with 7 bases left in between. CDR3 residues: CASSYGIQPQHF. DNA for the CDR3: TGTGCCAGCAGCTATGGGATTCAGCCCCAGCATTTT.

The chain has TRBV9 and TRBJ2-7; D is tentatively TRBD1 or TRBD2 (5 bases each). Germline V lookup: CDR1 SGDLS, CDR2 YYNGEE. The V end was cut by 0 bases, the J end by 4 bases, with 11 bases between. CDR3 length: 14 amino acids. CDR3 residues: CASSVGGNSYEQYF. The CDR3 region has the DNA TGTGCCAGCAGCGTAGGGGGGAACTCGTACGAGCAGTACTTC.

The CDR3: CSARRGNEQYF. The CDR3 DNA sequence: TGCAGTGCTAGGAGGGGGAACGAGCAGTACTTC. The chain links TRBV20-1 to TRBJ2-7, with a possible D match to TRBD1 (6 bases). The CDR3 spans 11 residues. The germline V gene has CDR1 DFQATT and CDR2 SNEGSKA (reference sequence). With 3 bases removed from V and 5 bases from J, the gap between germline ends came to 8 bases.

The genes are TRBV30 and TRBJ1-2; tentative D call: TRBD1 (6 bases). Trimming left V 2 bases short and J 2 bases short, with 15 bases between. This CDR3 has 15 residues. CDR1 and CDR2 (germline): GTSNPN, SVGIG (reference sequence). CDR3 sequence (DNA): TGTGCCTGGAGTTCAACTGGGGGCGGCAACTATGGCTACACCTTC. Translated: CAWSSTGGGNYGYTF.

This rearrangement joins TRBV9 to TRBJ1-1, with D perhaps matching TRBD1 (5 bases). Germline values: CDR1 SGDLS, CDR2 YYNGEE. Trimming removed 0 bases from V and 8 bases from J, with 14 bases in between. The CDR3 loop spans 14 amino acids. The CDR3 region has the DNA TGTGCCAGCAGCGTAGGCGGAGCAGGGCCCGAAGCTTTCTTT. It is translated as CASSVGGAGPEAFF.

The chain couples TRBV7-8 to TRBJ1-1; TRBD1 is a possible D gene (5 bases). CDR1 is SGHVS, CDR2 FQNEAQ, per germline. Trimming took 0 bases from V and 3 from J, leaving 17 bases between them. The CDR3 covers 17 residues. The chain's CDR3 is CASSLAGTPKRHTEAFF. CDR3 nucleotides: TGTGCCAGCAGCTTAGCAGGGACGCCGAAACGGCACACTGAAGCTTTCTTT.

CDR3 in amino acids: CASSLHLAAEAFF. The CDR3 DNA follows: TGTGCCAGCAGCCTACACCTAGCGGCGGAAGCTTTCTTT. V gene TRBV7-9 combines with J gene TRBJ1-1; D not certain. Germline CDR1 is SEHNR and CDR2 is FQNEAQ (reference sequence). The CDR3 spans 13 residues. The V gene lost 5 bases and the J gene lost 8 bases, with 15 bases spanning the gap. The variable domain in full, completed from reference TRBV7-9 and TRBJ1-1, reads DTGVSQNPRHKITKRGQNVTFRCDPISEHNRLYWYRQTLGQGPEFLTYFQNEAQLEKSRLLSDRFSAERPKGSFSTLEIQRTEQGDSAMYLCASSLHLAAEAFFGQGTRLTVV.

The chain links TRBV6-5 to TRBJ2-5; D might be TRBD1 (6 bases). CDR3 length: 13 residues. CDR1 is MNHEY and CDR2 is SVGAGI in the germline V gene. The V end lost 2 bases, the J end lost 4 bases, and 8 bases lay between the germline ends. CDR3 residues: CASSYTGRETQYF. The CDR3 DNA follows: TGTGCCAGCAGTTACACAGGGAGAGAGACCCAGTACTTC.

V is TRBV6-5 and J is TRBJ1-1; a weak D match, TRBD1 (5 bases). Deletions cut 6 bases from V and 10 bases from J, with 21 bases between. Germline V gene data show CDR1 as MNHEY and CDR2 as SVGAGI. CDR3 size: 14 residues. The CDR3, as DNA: TGTGCCAGCAGCTGGGGAAAACAGGCCGGGAGAGCTTTCTTT. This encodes CASSWGKQAGRAFF.

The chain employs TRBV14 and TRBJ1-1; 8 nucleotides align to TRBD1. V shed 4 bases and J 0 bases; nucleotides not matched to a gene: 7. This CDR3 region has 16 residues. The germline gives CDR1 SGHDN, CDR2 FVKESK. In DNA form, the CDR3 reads TGTGCCAGCAGCCGACTGGACAGGGCACTGAACACTGAAGCTTTCTTT. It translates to CASSRLDRALNTEAFF.

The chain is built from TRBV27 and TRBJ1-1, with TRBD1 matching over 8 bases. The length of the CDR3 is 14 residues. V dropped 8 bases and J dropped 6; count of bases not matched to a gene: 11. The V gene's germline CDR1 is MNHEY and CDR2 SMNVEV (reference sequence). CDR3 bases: TGTGCCAGCTATCTCCGGACAGGGAGCGCTGAAGCTTTCTTT. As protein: CASYLRTGSAEAFF.

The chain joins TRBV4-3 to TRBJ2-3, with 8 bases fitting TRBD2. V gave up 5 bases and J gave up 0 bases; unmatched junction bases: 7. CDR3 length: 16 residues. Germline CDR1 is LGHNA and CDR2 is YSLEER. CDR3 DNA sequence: TGCGCCAGCAGCTTCACAGCTAGCGGGAGCACAGATACGCAGTATTTT. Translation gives CASSFTASGSTDTQYF.

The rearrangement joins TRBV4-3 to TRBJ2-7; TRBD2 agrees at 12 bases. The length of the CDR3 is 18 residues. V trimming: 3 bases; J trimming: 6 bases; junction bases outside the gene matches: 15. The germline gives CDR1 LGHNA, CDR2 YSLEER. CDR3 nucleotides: TGCGCCAGCAGCCAGACTCCAGGACTAGCGGGAACCACGGGCGAGCAGTACTTC. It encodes CASSQTPGLAGTTGEQYF.

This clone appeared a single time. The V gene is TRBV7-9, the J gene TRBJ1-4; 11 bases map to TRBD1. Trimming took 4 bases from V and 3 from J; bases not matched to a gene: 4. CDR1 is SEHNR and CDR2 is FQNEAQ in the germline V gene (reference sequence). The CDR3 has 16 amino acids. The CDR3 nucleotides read TGTGCCAGCAGCTCTGGACAGGGGGCTTCTAATGAAAAACTGTTTTTT. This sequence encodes CASSSGQGASNEKLFF.